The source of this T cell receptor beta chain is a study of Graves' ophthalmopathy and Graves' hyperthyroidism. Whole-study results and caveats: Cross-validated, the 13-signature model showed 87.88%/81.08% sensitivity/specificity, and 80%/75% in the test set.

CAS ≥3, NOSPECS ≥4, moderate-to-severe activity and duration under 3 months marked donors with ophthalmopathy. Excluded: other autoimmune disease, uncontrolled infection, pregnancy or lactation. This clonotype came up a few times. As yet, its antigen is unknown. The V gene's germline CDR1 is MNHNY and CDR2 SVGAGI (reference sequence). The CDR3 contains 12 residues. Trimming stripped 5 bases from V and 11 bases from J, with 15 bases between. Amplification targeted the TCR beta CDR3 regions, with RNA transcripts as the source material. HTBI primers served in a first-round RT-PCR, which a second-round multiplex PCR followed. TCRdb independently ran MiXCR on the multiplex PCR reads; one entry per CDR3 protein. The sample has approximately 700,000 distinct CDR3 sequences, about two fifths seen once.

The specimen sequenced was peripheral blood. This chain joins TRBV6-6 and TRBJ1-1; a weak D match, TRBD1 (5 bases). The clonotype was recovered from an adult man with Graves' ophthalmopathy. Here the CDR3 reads CASSRQLTMAFF. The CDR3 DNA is TGTGCCAGCAGTCGACAGTTAACAATGGCTTTCTTT.